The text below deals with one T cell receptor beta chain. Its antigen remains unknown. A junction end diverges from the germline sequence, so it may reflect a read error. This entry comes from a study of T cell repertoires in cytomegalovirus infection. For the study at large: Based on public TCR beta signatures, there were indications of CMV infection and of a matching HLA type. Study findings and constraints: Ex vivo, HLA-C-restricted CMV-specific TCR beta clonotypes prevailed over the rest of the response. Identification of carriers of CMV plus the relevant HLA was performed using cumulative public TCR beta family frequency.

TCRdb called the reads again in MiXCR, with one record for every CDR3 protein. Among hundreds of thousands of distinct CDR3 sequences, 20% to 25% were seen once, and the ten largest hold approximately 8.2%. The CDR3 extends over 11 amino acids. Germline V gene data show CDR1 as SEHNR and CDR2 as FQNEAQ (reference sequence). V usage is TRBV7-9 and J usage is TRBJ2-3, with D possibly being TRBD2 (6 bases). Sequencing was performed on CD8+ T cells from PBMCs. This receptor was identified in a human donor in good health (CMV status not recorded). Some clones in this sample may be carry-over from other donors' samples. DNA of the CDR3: TGTGCCAGCAGCCCCGGCCAACGGGGAGGTTTT. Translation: CASSPGQRGGF.